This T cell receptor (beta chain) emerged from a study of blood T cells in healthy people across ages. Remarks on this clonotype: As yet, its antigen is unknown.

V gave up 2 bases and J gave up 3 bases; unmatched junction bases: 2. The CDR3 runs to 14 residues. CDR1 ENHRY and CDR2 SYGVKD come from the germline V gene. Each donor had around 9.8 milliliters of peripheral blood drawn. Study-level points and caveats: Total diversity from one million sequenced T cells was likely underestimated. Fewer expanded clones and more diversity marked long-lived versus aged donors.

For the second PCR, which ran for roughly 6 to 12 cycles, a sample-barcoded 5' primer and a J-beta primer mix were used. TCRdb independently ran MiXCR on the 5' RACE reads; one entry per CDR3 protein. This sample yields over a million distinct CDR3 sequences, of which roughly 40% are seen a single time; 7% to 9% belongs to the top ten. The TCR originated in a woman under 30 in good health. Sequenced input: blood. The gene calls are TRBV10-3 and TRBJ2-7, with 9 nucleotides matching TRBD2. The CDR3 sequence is CAISEAGGNYEQYF. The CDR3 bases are TGTGCCATCAGTGAGGCGGGGGGGAACTACGAGCAGTACTTC.